This paragraph reports one T cell receptor (beta chain). The sample comes from a study of PD-1 blockade in classical Hodgkin lymphoma. Germline CDR1 and CDR2: MNHEY and SVGAGI. After removal of 4 bases from V and 5 bases from J, the junction contained 13 bases not matched to a gene. CDR3 length: 16 residues. All patients experienced relapse after autologous stem cell transplantation, and brentuximab vedotin exposure was variable. Only in-frame clones appear in the TCRdb table, and some are missing; sequencing was by immunoSEQ multiplex PCR. The sample shows approximately 60,000 clones, about nine tenths of them seen only once.

Source: peripheral blood mononuclear cells (PBMCs), taken at baseline. This TCR came from a human donor with classical Hodgkin lymphoma. This chain uses TRBV6-5 with TRBJ2-5; TRBD1 aligns across 7 bases. The CDR3 nucleotides are TGTGCCAGCAGTTCTTTATTTGACAGGGCTGCGGAGACCCAGTACTTC. Its translation is CASSSLFDRAAETQYF.